The present TCR beta chain was sequenced within a study of cytomegalovirus exposure and HLA in healthy donors. Germline CDR1 and CDR2: MGHDK and SYGVNS. V gave up 5 bases and J gave up 2 bases, with 16 bases separating them. This CDR3 comprises 16 residues. Use of 60 Vbeta and 13 Jbeta primers characterized the PCR. The method was immunoSEQ multiplex PCR; TCRdb's version includes in-frame clones alone and lacks a portion of them. This table holds about 140,000 clones, around 80% found once. This TCR was recovered from a boy aged 2-15 years in good health and CMV-seronegative. The sample consisted of PBMCs. The chain uses TRBV25-1 and TRBJ1-5; D call uncertain. This chain's CDR3 is CASSSRQEDGNQPQHF. The CDR3 DNA follows: TGTGCCAGCAGTTCCCGCCAGGAGGATGGCAATCAGCCCCAGCATTTT.